This T cell receptor (beta chain) derives from a study of shared clonotypes between healthy human individuals. Study-wide context: Donor composition was a couple of women and a few men, aged 18 to 49. Regarding the study as a whole: Several donors held about 4.6% of naive CD4 clonotypes in common.

CD45RO-negative cells were positively selected for CCR7, leaving out terminally differentiated effector memory CD45RA+ cells. Notes on this clone: The antigen is undetermined.

Assay used: immunoSEQ multiplex PCR; TCRdb lists only in-frame clones, some missing. This sample has fewer than 1 million clones; approximately 96% occur once, and the top ten carry under 0.25%. The clonotype was recovered from a man in his thirties or forties in good health. The sample was naive CD8+ T cells sorted from blood.

The CDR3 DNA reads TGTGCCAGCAGCCAATCAGAGGGCGGAATGACTGAAGCTTTCTTT. As protein: CASSQSEGGMTEAFF. The V and J genes are TRBV16 and TRBJ1-1; the D is unclear. The ends were cut back, 0 bases at V and 5 bases at J, with 13 bases in the middle. The length of the CDR3 is 15 residues. Germline values: CDR1 KGHSY, CDR2 FQNENV.